This T cell receptor (beta chain) was captured by sequencing in a study of spatial heterogeneity in lung cancer. This clonotype was counted ten times or more. MiXCR was run by TCRdb on the 5' RACE reads, yielding one entry per CDR3 protein. The profile shows 8,500 to 13,000 distinct CDR3 sequences, 8.6% of them singletons. V lost 0 bases and J lost 1; bases outside the gene matches: 12. The CDR3 consists of 20 residues. From germline, CDR1 is SGDLS and CDR2 YYNGEE. Indicated time point: sample taken at primary tumor resection. Whole RNA was taken from tumor, nontumor lung or frozen PBMC; it was then sequenced unsorted. There were 72 donors, all of them untreated patients with early-stage non-small cell lung cancer.

Sequencing used PBMCs, obtained at surgery. The chain employs TRBV9 and TRBJ2-1; the match to TRBD2 covers 11 bases. The clonotype was recovered from a male donor with early-stage non-small cell lung cancer. As DNA, the CDR3 is TGTGCCAGCAGCGTAGGGTCTCTAGCGGGGGGTGGTAGATCCTACAATGAGCAGTTCTTC. Its translation is CASSVGSLAGGGRSYNEQFF. The whole variable domain, filled in from reference TRBV9 and TRBJ2-1, reads DSGVTQTPKHLITATGQRVTLRCSPRSGDLSVYWYQQSLDQGLQFLIQYYNGEERAKGNILERFSAQQFPDLHSELNLSSLELGDSALYFCASSVGSLAGGGRSYNEQFFGPGTRLTVL.